Each of the 2 T cell receptor beta chains below was sequenced from the same sample in a study of blood T cell repertoires in COVID-19. Repertoires were generated with immunoSEQ multiplex PCR, while TCRdb's copy carries only in-frame clones and drops some. The table shows some 500,000 clones, with about 89% occurring only once. The sample comprised peripheral blood. These receptors originate from a woman between 50 and 59 years old with COVID-19, enrolled during active disease.

The chain couples TRBV5-4 to TRBJ1-4, with 12 bases lining up with TRBD1. V dropped 4 bases and J dropped 8; count of bases not matched to a gene: 9. Germline V gene data show CDR1 as SGHNT and CDR2 as YYREEE (reference sequence). This CDR3 spans 16 amino acids. CDR3 loop: CASSPQVGTGGEKLFF. The CDR3 bases are TGTGCCAGCAGCCCTCAAGTCGGGACAGGGGGCGAAAAACTGTTTTTT.

The chain has TRBV13 and TRBJ2-7; D not certain. V lost 2 bases, J lost 0 bases, and 5 bases lay in between. Germline V gives CDR1 PRHDT, CDR2 FYEKMQ (reference sequence). The CDR3 covers 13 residues. The CDR3 loop reads CASSLHISYEQYF. DNA of the CDR3: TGTGCCAGCAGCTTACACATCTCCTACGAGCAGTACTTC.